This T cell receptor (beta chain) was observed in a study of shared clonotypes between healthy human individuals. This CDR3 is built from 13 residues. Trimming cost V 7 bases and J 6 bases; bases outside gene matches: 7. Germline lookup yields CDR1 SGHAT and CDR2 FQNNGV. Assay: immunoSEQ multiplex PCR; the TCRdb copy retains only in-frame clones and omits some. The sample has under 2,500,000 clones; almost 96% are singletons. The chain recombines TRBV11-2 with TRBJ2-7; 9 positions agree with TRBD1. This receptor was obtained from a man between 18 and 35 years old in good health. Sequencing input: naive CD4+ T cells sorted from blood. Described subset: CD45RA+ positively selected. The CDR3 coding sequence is TGTGCCAGCATCCCGGGACAGGGTGGCGAGCAGTACTTC. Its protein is CASIPGQGGEQYF.